The next 32 T cell receptor beta chains were all read from a single sample in a study of cytomegalovirus exposure and HLA in healthy donors. Here immunoSEQ multiplex PCR was the method, and the copy in TCRdb shows in-frame clones only, minus some. The sample includes 85,000 to 130,000 clones, about 87% seen only once; the top ten take about 2%. Sequenced material: PBMCs. Every receptor here comes from a woman under 30 in good health and CMV-seropositive.

The CDR3 reads CSVLWTGVSEAFF. CDR3 nucleotide sequence: TGCAGCGTTCTCTGGACAGGGGTCTCTGAAGCTTTCTTT. The chain has TRBV29-1 and TRBJ1-1; 9 bases are shared with TRBD1. Germline V gene lookup returns CDR1 SQVTM and CDR2 ANQGSEA. The CDR3 has 13 amino acids. The J segment lost 6 bases and the V segment lost 5 bases, leaving 7 bases of the junction unmatched.

The chain combines TRBV4-3 with TRBJ1-6, with D tentatively TRBD1 (5 bases). Germline V lookup: CDR1 LGHNA, CDR2 YSLEER. V was pared by 0 bases and J by 9 bases, with 9 bases between. The CDR3 is 14 residues long. Here the CDR3 reads CASSQEQESSPLHF. The CDR3 region has the DNA TGCGCCAGCAGCCAAGAACAGGAGAGTTCACCCCTCCACTTT.

V and J are TRBV4-1 and TRBJ1-5; 7 positions match TRBD1. This CDR3 is built from 17 residues. The germline V gene has CDR1 MGHRA and CDR2 YSYEKL. After removal of 1 base from V and 0 bases from J, the junction contained 6 bases not matched to a gene. The CDR3 DNA follows: TGCGCCAGCAGCCAAGGGGACAGCTTGTATAGCAATCAGCCCCAGCATTTT. Its protein product is CASSQGDSLYSNQPQHF.

The chain uses TRBV6-6 and TRBJ2-1, with D maybe TRBD1 (6 bases). Germline CDR1 MNHNY, CDR2 SVGAGI (reference sequence). V dropped 6 bases and J dropped 8 bases, with 17 bases sitting between them. The CDR3 is 14 amino acids. CDR3 sequence: CASSPGLPGDEQFF. The CDR3, as DNA: TGTGCCAGCAGCCCTGGACTGCCAGGGGATGAGCAGTTCTTC.

The V call is TRBV7-2, the J call TRBJ1-3; 7 positions match TRBD1. V dropped 4 bases and J dropped 0; count of bases not matched to a gene: 3. The CDR3 extends over 15 amino acids. Germline V gene sequence: CDR1 SGHTA, CDR2 FQGNSA. The CDR3: CASSSGQFSGNTIYF. The CDR3 DNA is TGTGCCAGCAGCTCGGGACAGTTCTCTGGAAACACCATATATTTT.

V usage is TRBV28 and J usage is TRBJ1-5; 9 nucleotides match TRBD1. Germline trimming cut 3 bases from V and 4 bases from J; bases unmatched to any gene: 1. The germline V gene encodes CDR1 MDHEN and CDR2 SYDVKM. This CDR3 is 14 amino acids long. In nucleotides, the CDR3 is TGTGCCAGCAGTTTCGACAGGGGGAATCAGCCCCAGCATTTT. Amino acids: CASSFDRGNQPQHF.

The chain couples TRBV5-3 to TRBJ2-6, with D possibly being TRBD1 (6 bases). TRBV5-3 carries the ORF label, with uncertain function. The length of the CDR3 is 18 residues. The V and J ends lost 0 bases and 1 base respectively, with 14 bases between them. CDR3 residues: CARSLVQRGHSGANVLTF. DNA of the CDR3: TGTGCCAGAAGCTTGGTACAGAGGGGACATTCTGGGGCCAACGTCCTGACTTTC.

This chain joins TRBV19 and TRBJ2-1; 9 bases fit TRBD2. Trimming cost V 7 bases and J 8 bases; bases outside gene matches: 15. The CDR3 consists of 16 residues. The germline V gene encodes CDR1 LNHDA and CDR2 SQIVND (reference sequence). The CDR3 DNA reads as TGTGCCAGTACCCCGGAGGGGCGGGGGGGTTACTATGAGCAGTTCTTC. It codes for CASTPEGRGGYYEQFF.

V and J are TRBV14 and TRBJ2-7; D gene uncertain. CDR1 SGHDN and CDR2 FVKESK come from the germline V gene. Trimming removed 0 bases from V and 4 bases from J, with 4 bases in between. This CDR3 has 12 amino acids. This chain's CDR3 is CASSQDSYEQYF. CDR3 in DNA: TGTGCCAGCAGCCAAGACAGTTACGAGCAGTACTTC.

The rearrangement links TRBV28 to TRBJ1-2; D remains ambiguous. Germline V lookup: CDR1 MDHEN, CDR2 SYDVKM. This CDR3 contains 11 residues. With 8 bases removed from V and 8 bases from J, the gap between germline ends came to 12 bases. The chain's CDR3 is CASGPGFGYTF. In DNA, the CDR3 is TGTGCCAGCGGTCCCGGGTTCGGCTACACCTTC.

The chain combines TRBV27 with TRBJ2-3; a possible D gene is TRBD2 (5 bases). Germline V CDR1 and CDR2: MNHEY, SMNVEV (reference sequence). The CDR3 covers 13 residues. Trimming stripped 3 bases from V and 2 bases from J, with 6 bases between. CDR3 DNA sequence: TGTGCCAGCAGTTTGGGAGTCACAGATACGCAGTATTTT. Amino acids: CASSLGVTDTQYF.

The chain combines TRBV21-1 with TRBJ2-1; the table's D call TRBD1 went unverified against the DNA. TRBV21-1 is deemed a pseudogene. This CDR3 is 18 amino acids long. CDR3 DNA sequence: TGTGCCAGCAGCAAAGAAACGGGACAGGGGAGGACCTACAATGAGCAGTTCTTC. Translated: CASSKETGQGRTYNEQFF.

The chain recombines TRBV29-1 with TRBJ1-1, with 8 bases fitting TRBD1. Unmatched junction bases numbered 10, after V lost 7 bases and J lost 9 bases. Germline assignment: CDR1 SQVTM and CDR2 ANQGSEA. The length of the CDR3 is 12 residues. The CDR3 loop reads CSESRTGFKAFF. Written as DNA, the CDR3 is TGCAGCGAGTCCAGGACAGGGTTTAAAGCTTTCTTT.

The chain couples TRBV2 to TRBJ2-3; possible D gene TRBD1, 6 bases. The V gene's germline CDR1 is SNHLY and CDR2 FYNNEI. Trimming took 10 bases from V and 4 from J, leaving 15 bases between them. The CDR3 runs to 13 residues. For the CDR3, the DNA is TGTGCCACAGGAATAGAGGGGGCAGATACGCAGTATTTT. Translated: CATGIEGADTQYF.

The rearrangement uses TRBV28 and TRBJ1-2; 9 nucleotides line up with TRBD1. CDR3 length equals 14 residues. J gave up 8 bases and V 3 bases, and 7 bases lay outside the gene matches. Germline loops: CDR1 MDHEN, CDR2 SYDVKM. CDR3 nucleotides: TGTGCCAGCAGTTTCTGGACAGGGGACGGCGGCTACACCTTC. Translating gives CASSFWTGDGGYTF.

The genes are TRBV28 and TRBJ1-5; possible D gene TRBD1, 6 bases. Germline V gene lookup returns CDR1 MDHEN and CDR2 SYDVKM. The CDR3 is made up of 13 amino acids. Trimming pared 7 bases from V and 5 bases from J, leaving 12 bases between. Written as DNA, the CDR3 is TGTGCCAGCAACGACAGGATCGATCAGCCCCAGCATTTT. Its protein is CASNDRIDQPQHF. The whole variable domain, filled in from reference TRBV28 and TRBJ1-5, reads DVKVTQSSRYLVKRTGEKVFLECVQDMDHENMFWYRQDPGLGLRLIYFSYDVKMKEKGDIPEGYSVSREKKERFSLILESASTNQTSMYLCASNDRIDQPQHFGDGTRLSIL.

The chain combines TRBV18 with TRBJ2-3, with TRBD1 matching 8 bases. Losses at the gene ends were 3 bases for V and 3 bases for J; bases not matched to a gene: 14. This CDR3 contains 18 residues. Germline CDR1 reads KGHSH; CDR2 reads LQKENI. The CDR3 is CASSPRTKDRDETDTQYF. In DNA form, the CDR3 reads TGTGCCAGCTCACCGAGAACCAAGGACAGGGACGAGACAGATACGCAGTATTTT.

The J gene is TRBJ2-3, the V gene TRBV9; TRBD2 matches at 15 bases. Germline V gives CDR1 SGDLS, CDR2 YYNGEE. There are 17 residues in the CDR3. The junction had 11 bases not matched to a gene; V was cut back by 4 bases and J by 8 bases. In DNA form, the CDR3 reads TGTGCCAGCAGCACTCGAACGGGACTAGCGGGGGGAGGTACGCAGTATTTT. It translates to CASSTRTGLAGGGTQYF.

The gene calls are TRBV5-1 and TRBJ2-3, with 8 bases matching TRBD2. The CDR3 is 17 residues long. V was pared by 2 bases and J by 0 bases, with 8 bases of the junction left unmatched. CDR1 and CDR2 (germline): SGHRS, YFSETQ. Written as DNA, the CDR3 is TGCGCCAGCAGCTTCGGGGGGGCGACCATTAGCACAGATACGCAGTATTTT. The encoded protein is CASSFGGATISTDTQYF.

This sequence joins TRBV5-8 and TRBJ1-2; no clear D gene. Trimming cost V 4 bases and J 3 bases, with 16 bases left between them. The CDR3 runs 15 residues. The germline V gene has CDR1 SGHTS and CDR2 YDEGEE. DNA for the CDR3: TGTGCCAGCAGCAATCCGGCGGAGCTGTACTATGGCTACACCTTC. Residues: CASSNPAELYYGYTF.

V is TRBV4-3 and J is TRBJ2-3, with 9 positions matching TRBD2. CDR1 and CDR2 from the germline V gene are LGHNA and YSLEER. The CDR3 is 19 amino acids. V shed 1 base and J 0 bases; nucleotides not matched to a gene: 11. CDR3 DNA: TGCGCCAGCAGCCAAGTGGGGGGTAGCGGGGGCCCTAGCACAGATACGCAGTATTTT. Translated, it gives CASSQVGGSGGPSTDTQYF.

The J gene is TRBJ1-1, the V gene TRBV6-5, with D possibly TRBD1 on 5 matching bases. CDR1 and CDR2 (germline): MNHEY, SVGAGI. The CDR3 covers 15 residues. V lost 7 bases and J lost 6, with 21 bases in between. The CDR3 DNA follows: TGTGCCAGCACGGGGGTCGGCGTAACAAGGTCTGAAGCTTTCTTT. It translates to CASTGVGVTRSEAFF.

V usage is TRBV7-9 and J usage is TRBJ1-4; tentatively, D is TRBD1 (6 bases). CDR3 length: 15 residues. Germline assignment: CDR1 SEHNR and CDR2 FQNEAQ (reference sequence). V lost 1 base and J lost 8, with 14 bases in between. CDR3 in amino acids: CASSLEGQQREKLFF. CDR3 DNA: TGTGCCAGCAGCTTAGAGGGACAACAAAGGGAAAAACTGTTTTTT.

V usage is TRBV19 and J usage is TRBJ1-5; no clear D gene. Trimming left V 9 bases short and J 0 bases short, with 24 bases between. CDR1 is LNHDA, CDR2 SQIVND, per germline (reference sequence). The CDR3 consists of 18 residues. The CDR3 protein is CASDPRGQGRYSNQPQHF. CDR3 nucleotides: TGTGCCAGCGACCCCCGCGGGCAAGGGAGATATAGCAATCAGCCCCAGCATTTT. Full variable domain (outside the CDR3, taken from reference TRBV19 and TRBJ1-5): DGGITQSPKYLFRKEGQNVTLSCEQNLNHDAMYWYRQDPGQGLRLIYYSQIVNDFQKGDIAEGYSVSREKKESFPLTVTSAQKNPTAFYLCASDPRGQGRYSNQPQHFGDGTRLSIL.

CDR3 nucleotides: TGTGCCACCTGGGGACAGGGGTTTTCACCCCTCCACTTT. Protein product: CATWGQGFSPLHF. This chain joins TRBV28 and TRBJ1-6; TRBD1 agrees at 10 bases. Unmatched junction bases numbered 6, after V lost 10 bases and J lost 9 bases. Germline CDR1 and CDR2: MDHEN and SYDVKM. The CDR3 length is 13 residues.

The chain recombines TRBV28 with TRBJ1-6; D might be TRBD1 (6 bases). The germline CDR1 and CDR2 sequences are MDHEN and SYDVKM. The CDR3 length is 12 residues. Trimming cost V 7 bases and J 9 bases, with 10 bases left between them. CDR3 protein: CASNRASSPLHF. In DNA form, the CDR3 reads TGTGCCAGCAACAGGGCGAGTTCACCCCTCCACTTT.

The chain has TRBV4-1 and TRBJ1-5; D gene uncertain. V was clipped by 0 bases and J by 5 bases, with 11 bases between them. The CDR3 is 15 residues long. Germline lookup yields CDR1 MGHRA and CDR2 YSYEKL. The CDR3 DNA is TGCGCCAGCAGCCAAGAATCACAGCAAGATCAGCCCCAGCATTTT. Protein: CASSQESQQDQPQHF.

J is TRBJ1-5 and V is TRBV15, with TRBD1 as a possible D gene (6 bases). The CDR3 has 17 residues. With 0 bases removed from V and 5 bases from J, the gap between germline ends came to 17 bases. Germline loops: CDR1 LNHNV, CDR2 YYDKDF (reference sequence). CDR3 residues: CATSRDSAGAKHQPQHF. The CDR3 DNA is TGTGCCACCAGCAGAGATTCGGCAGGGGCTAAACATCAGCCCCAGCATTTT.

The V gene is TRBV9, the J gene TRBJ2-1, with 8 bases matching TRBD2. This CDR3 is built from 16 residues. Per germline, CDR1 SGDLS and CDR2 YYNGEE. Unmatched junction bases numbered 12, after V lost 0 bases and J lost 10 bases. CDR3 DNA: TGTGCCAGCAGCGTAGGTGGCGGGGGGCCTGCTCGGGAGCAGTTCTTC. As protein: CASSVGGGGPAREQFF.

This clone was picked up a small number of times. The chain has TRBV11-2 and TRBJ1-2; D not resolved. Trimming removed 0 bases at V and 2 bases at J, with 13 bases between. Germline loops: CDR1 SGHAT, CDR2 FQNNGV. This CDR3 region has 16 residues. The DNA for the CDR3 is TGTGCCAGCAGCTTAGAACCGGGTACCTCAAACTATGGCTACACCTTC. Protein product: CASSLEPGTSNYGYTF.

This chain connects TRBV28 to TRBJ2-1, with TRBD2 identical over 9 bases. This CDR3 comprises 16 residues. Germline V gene lookup returns CDR1 MDHEN and CDR2 SYDVKM. The V and J ends lost 5 bases and 4 bases, in that order; junction bases with no gene match: 9. The CDR3 coding sequence is TGTGCCAGCAGTCCTCTTGTAGCGGGGGCTTACAATGAGCAGTTCTTC. Protein product: CASSPLVAGAYNEQFF.

CDR3 bases: TGCAGCGTTGATTCGGGATTTGGCGGGGAGCTGTTTTTT. Translated, it gives CSVDSGFGGELFF. This rearrangement joins TRBV29-1 to TRBJ2-2; perhaps TRBD2 as D (5 bases). The CDR3 runs to 13 residues. V was trimmed by 3 bases and J by 7 bases, leaving 12 bases between them. From germline, CDR1 is SQVTM and CDR2 ANQGSEA.